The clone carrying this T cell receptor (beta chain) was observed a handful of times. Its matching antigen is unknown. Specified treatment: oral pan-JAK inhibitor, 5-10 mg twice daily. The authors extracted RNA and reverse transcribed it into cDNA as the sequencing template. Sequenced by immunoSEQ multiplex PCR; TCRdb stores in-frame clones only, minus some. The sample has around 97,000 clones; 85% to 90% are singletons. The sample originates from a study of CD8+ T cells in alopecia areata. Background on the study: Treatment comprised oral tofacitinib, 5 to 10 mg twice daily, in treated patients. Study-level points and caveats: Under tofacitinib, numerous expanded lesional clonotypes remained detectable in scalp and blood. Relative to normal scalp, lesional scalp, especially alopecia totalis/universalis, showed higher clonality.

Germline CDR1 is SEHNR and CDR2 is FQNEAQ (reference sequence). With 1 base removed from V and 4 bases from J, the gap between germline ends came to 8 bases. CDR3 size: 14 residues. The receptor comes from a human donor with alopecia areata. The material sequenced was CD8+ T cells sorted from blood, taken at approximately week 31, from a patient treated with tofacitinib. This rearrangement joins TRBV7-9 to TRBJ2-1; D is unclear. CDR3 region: CASSLDIGYNEQFF. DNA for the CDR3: TGTGCCAGCAGCTTAGATATCGGTTACAATGAGCAGTTCTTC.